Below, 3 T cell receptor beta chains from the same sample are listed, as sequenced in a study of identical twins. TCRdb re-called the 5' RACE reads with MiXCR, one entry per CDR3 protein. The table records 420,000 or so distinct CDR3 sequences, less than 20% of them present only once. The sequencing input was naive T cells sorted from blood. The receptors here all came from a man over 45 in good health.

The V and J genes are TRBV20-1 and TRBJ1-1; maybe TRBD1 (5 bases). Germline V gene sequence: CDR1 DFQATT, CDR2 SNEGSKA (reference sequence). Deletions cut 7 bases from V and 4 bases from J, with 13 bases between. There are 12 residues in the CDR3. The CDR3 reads CSVSERGTEAFF. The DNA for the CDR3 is TGCAGTGTGTCGGAAAGGGGCACTGAAGCTTTCTTT.

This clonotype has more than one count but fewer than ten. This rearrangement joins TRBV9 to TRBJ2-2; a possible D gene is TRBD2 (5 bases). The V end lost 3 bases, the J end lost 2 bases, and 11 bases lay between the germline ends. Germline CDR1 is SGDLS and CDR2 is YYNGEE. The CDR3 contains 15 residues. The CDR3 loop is CASSGWTHNTGELFF. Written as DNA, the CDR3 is TGTGCCAGCAGCGGTTGGACTCACAACACCGGGGAGCTGTTTTTT.

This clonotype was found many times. The CDR3 coding sequence is TGTGCCACCAGTGACCCTAGCGGGGTAGCCTACAATGAGCAGTTCTTC. Residues: CATSDPSGVAYNEQFF. This sequence joins TRBV24-1 and TRBJ2-1, with 9 bases lining up with TRBD2. Germline V CDR1 and CDR2: KGHDR, SFDVKD. Losses at the gene ends were 4 bases for V and 2 bases for J; bases not matched to a gene: 5. The CDR3 spans 16 residues.